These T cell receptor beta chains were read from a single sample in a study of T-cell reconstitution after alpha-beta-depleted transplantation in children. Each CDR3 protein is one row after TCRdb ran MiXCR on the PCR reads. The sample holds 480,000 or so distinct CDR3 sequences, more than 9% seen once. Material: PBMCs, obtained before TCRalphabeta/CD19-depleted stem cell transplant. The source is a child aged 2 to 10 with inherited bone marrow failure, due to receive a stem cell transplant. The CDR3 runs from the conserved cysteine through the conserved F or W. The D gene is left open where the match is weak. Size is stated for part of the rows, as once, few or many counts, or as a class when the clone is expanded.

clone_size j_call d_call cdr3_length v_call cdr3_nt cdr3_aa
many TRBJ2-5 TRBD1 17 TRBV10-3 TGTGCCATCAGTGAGAGGGGGCTGCGAGGGGGTCAAGAGACCCAGTACTTC CAISERGLRGGQETQYF
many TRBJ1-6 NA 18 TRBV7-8 TGTGCCAGCAGCTTAATCTACGTCAGAAGCTCCTATAATTCACCCCTCCACTTT CASSLIYVRSSYNSPLHF
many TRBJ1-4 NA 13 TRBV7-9 TGTGCCAGCAGCGAGAGCGATAATGAAAAACTGTTTTTT CASSESDNEKLFF
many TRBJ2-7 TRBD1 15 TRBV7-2 TGTGCCAGCAGCTTCCGACAGGGGGCTATCTACGAGCAGTACTTC CASSFRQGAIYEQYF
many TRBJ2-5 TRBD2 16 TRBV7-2 TGTGCCAGCAGCTTAGTGGTAGCGGGAGGGGGGGAGACCCAGTACTTC CASSLVVAGGGETQYF
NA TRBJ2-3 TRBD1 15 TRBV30 TGTGCCTGGACCCCCAGGGGGAGCTACACAGATACGCAGTATTTT CAWTPRGSYTDTQYF
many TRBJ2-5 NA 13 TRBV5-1 TGCGCCAGCAGCTCGGTTGGACAGGAGACCCAGTACTTC CASSSVGQETQYF
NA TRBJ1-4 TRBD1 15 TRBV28 TGTGCCAGCACCGATCACGGGACAGCTAATGAAAAACTGTTTTTT CASTDHGTANEKLFF
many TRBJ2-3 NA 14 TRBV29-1 TGCAGCGTTGAGTCTAAGCGGCACACAGATACGCAGTATTTT CSVESKRHTDTQYF
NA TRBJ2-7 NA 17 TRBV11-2 TGTGCCAGCAGCTTAGATCGGGTCGGGGGTCCGGGGTACGAGCAGTACTTC CASSLDRVGGPGYEQYF
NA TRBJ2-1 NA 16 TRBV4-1 TGCGCCAGCAGCCAAGCACAGCAAAGCTCCTACAATGAGCAGTTCTTC CASSQAQQSSYNEQFF
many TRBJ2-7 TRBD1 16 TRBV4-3 TGCGCCAGCAGCCAAGGAATCACAGGGGCCCTCTACGAGCAGTACTTC CASSQGITGALYEQYF
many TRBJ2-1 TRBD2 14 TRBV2 TGTGCCAGCAGTGTCGGGACTAGGGCGAGTGAGCAGTTCTTC CASSVGTRASEQFF
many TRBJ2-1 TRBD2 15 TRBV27 TGTGCCAGCAGTTTCCAGAGGACTAGTTTTGATGAGCAGTTCTTC CASSFQRTSFDEQFF
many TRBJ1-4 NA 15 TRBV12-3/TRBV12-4 TGTGCCAGCAGTTTCCCCGCGTTTGACGGGGGAAAACTGTTTTTT CASSFPAFDGGKLFF
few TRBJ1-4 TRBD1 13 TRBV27 TGTGCCAGCAGTTCGGGACAGGCTGAAAAACTGTTTTTT CASSSGQAEKLFF
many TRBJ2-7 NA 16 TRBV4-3 TGCGCCAGCAGCTTCAACACACCCCCTTCCGTTTACGAGCAGTACTTC CASSFNTPPSVYEQYF
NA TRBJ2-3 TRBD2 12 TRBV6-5 TGTGCCAGCAGTTACTCCGGGAGGGGGCAGTATTTT CASSYSGRGQYF
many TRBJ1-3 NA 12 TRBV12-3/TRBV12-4 TGTGCCAGCAGTTCGATTCTGAACACCATATATTTT CASSSILNTIYF
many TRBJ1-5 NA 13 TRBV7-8 TGTGCCAGCAGCCCCCGGGCTCTGGAGCCCCAGCATTTT CASSPRALEPQHF
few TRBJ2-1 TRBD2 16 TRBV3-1 TGTGCCAGCAGCCAAGAAGGGAGGGAGGAATACAATGAGCAGTTCTTC CASSQEGREEYNEQFF
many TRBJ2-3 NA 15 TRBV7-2 TGTGCCAGCAGCCTAGTCGTGGGTGAGGCAGATACGCAGTATTTT CASSLVVGEADTQYF
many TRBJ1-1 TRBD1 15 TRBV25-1 TGTGCCAGCAGTGAAAAGGACAGGTGGAACACTGAAGCTTTCTTT CASSEKDRWNTEAFF
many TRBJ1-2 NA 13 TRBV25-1 TGTGCCAGCAGTTTGACAGTCTCCTATGGCTACACCTTC CASSLTVSYGYTF
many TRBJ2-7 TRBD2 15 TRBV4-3 TGCGCCAGCAGCCAGACCGGCGGGAGGTCTTACGAGCAGTACTTC CASSQTGGRSYEQYF
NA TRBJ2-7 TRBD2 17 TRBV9 TGTGCCAGCAGCGGTAGCCGGGGGGGGGTGAGCTCCTACGAGCAGTACTTC CASSGSRGGVSSYEQYF